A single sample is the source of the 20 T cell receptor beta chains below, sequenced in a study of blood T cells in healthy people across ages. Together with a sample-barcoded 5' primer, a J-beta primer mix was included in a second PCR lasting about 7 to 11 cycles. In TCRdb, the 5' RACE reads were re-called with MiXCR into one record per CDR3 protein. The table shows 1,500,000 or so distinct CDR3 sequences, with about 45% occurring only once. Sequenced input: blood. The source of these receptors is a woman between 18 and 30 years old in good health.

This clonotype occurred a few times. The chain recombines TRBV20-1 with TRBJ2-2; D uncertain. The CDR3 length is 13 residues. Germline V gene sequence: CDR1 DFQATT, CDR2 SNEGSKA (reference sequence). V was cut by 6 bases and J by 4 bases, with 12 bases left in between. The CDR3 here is CSAPKARTGELFF. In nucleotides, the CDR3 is TGCAGTGCCCCAAAGGCGCGCACCGGGGAGCTGTTTTTT.

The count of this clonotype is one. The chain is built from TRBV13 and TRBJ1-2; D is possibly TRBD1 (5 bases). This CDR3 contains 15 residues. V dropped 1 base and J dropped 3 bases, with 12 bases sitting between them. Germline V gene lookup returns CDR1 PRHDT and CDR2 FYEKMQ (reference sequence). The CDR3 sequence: CASSLDGGVDYGYTF. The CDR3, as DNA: TGTGCCAGCAGCTTAGATGGAGGGGTTGACTATGGCTACACCTTC.

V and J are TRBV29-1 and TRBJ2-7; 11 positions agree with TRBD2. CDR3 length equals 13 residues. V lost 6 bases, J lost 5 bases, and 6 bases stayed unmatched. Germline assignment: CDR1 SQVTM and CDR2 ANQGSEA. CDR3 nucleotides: TGCAGCGTCACGGGACTAGCGGTACACGAGCAGTACTTC. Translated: CSVTGLAVHEQYF.

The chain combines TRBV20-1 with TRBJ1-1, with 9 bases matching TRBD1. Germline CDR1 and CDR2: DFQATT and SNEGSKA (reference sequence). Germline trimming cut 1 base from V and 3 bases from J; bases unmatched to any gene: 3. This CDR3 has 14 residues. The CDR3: CSARAGDRDTEAFF. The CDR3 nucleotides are TGCAGTGCTAGAGCTGGGGACAGGGACACTGAAGCTTTCTTT.

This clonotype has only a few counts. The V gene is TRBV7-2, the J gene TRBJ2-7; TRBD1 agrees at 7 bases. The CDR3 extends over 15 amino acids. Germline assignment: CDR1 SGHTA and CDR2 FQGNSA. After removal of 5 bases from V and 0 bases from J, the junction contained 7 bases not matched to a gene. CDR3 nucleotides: TGTGCCAGCAGCGCCATGACAGGGAGCTCCTACGAGCAGTACTTC. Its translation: CASSAMTGSSYEQYF.

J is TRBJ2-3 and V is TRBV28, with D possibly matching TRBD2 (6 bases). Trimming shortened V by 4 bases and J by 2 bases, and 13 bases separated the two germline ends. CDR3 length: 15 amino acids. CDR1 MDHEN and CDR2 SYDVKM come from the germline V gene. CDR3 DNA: TGTGCCAGCAGTTCGTTAGCGGACCACACAGATACGCAGTATTTT. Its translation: CASSSLADHTDTQYF. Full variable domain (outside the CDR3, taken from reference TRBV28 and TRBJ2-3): DVKVTQSSRYLVKRTGEKVFLECVQDMDHENMFWYRQDPGLGLRLIYFSYDVKMKEKGDIPEGYSVSREKKERFSLILESASTNQTSMYLCASSSLADHTDTQYFGPGTRLTVL.

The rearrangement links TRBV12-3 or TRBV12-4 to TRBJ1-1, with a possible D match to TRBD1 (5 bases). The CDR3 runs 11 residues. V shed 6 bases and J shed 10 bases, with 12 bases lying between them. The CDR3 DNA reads TGTGCCAGCAGCCGAGGGGCGGGAGCTTTCTTT. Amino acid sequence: CASSRGAGAFF.

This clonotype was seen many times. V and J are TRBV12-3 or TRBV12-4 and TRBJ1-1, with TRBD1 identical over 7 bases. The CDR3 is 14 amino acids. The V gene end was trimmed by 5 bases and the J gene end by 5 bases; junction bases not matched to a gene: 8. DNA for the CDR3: TGTGCCAGCAGTCTCGAGGGGGCGCTGACTGAAGCTTTCTTT. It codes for CASSLEGALTEAFF.

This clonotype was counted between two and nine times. CDR3 amino acids: CASGAVYNEQFF. Written as DNA, the CDR3 is TGCGCCAGCGGGGCGGTTTACAATGAGCAGTTCTTC. This chain connects TRBV5-1 to TRBJ2-1, with D perhaps matching TRBD1 (5 bases). Trimming left V 7 bases short and J 4 bases short, with 9 bases between. The CDR3 spans 12 residues. Looked up from germline, CDR1 is SGHRS and CDR2 is YFSETQ.

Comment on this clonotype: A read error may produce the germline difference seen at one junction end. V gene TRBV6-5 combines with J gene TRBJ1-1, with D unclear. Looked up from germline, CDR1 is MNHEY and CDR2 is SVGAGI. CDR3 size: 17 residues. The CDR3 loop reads CASRYRPMGGENTEAFF. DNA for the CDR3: TGTGCCAGCCGTTATCGGCCTATGGGCGGAGAGAACACTGAAGCTTTCTTT.

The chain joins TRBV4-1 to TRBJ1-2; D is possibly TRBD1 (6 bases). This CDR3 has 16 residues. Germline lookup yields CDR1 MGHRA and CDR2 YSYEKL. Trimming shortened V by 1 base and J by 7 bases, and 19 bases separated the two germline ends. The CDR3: CASSQGRGTLKSGYTF. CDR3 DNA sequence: TGCGCCAGCAGCCAAGGGAGGGGGACTCTAAAAAGTGGCTACACCTTC.

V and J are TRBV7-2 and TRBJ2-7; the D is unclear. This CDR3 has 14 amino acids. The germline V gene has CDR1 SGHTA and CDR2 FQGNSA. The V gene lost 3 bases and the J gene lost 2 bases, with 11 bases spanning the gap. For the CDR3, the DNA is TGTGCCAGCAGCTTCTTCGCGGAAACCTACGAGCAGTACTTC. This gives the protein CASSFFAETYEQYF. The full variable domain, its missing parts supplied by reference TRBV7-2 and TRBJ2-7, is GAGVSQSPSNKVTEKGKDVELRCDPISGHTALYWYRQSLGQGLEFLIYFQGNSAPDKSGLPSDRFSAERTGGSVSTLTIQRTQQEDSAVYLCASSFFAETYEQYFGPGTRLTVT.

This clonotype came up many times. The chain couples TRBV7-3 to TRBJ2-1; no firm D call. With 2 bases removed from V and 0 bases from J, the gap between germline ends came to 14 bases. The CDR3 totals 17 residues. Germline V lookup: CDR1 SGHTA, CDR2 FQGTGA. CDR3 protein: CASSLWPGRSSYNEQFF. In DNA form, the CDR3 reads TGTGCCAGCAGCTTATGGCCCGGGCGCAGCTCCTACAATGAGCAGTTCTTC.

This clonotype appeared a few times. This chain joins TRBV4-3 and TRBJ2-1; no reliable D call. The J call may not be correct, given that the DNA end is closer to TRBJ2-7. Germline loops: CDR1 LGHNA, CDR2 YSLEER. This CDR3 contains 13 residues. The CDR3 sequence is CASARSSYNEQYF. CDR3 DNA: TGCGCCAGCGCAAGAAGCTCCTACAATGAGCAGTACTTC.

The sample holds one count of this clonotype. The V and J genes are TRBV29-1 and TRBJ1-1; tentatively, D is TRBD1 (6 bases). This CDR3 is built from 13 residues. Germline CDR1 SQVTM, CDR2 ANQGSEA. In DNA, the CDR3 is TGCAGGGCCCAGGACAGACTGAACACTGAAGCTTTCTTT. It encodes CRAQDRLNTEAFF.

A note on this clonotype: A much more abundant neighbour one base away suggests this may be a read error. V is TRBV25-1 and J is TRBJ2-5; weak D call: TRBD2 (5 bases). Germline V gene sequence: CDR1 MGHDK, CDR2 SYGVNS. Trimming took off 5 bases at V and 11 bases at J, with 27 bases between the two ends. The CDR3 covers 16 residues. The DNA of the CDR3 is TGTGCCAGCAGTATGGGCTACTTGGTTCCGGGAAATGAGCAGTACTTC. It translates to CASSMGYLVPGNEQYF. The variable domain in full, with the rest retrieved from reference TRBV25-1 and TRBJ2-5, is EADIYQTPRYLVIGTGKKITLECSQTMGHDKMYWYQQDPGMELHLIHYSYGVNSTEKGDLSSESTVSRIRTEHFPLTLESARPSHTSQYLCASSMGYLVPGNEQYFGPGTRLLVL.

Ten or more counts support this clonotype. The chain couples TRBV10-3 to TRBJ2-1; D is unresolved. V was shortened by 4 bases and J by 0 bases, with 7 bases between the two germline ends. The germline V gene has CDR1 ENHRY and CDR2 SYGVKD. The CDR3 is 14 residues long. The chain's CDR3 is CAISVDGSYNEQFF. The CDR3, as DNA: TGTGCCATCAGTGTGGATGGCTCCTACAATGAGCAGTTCTTC.

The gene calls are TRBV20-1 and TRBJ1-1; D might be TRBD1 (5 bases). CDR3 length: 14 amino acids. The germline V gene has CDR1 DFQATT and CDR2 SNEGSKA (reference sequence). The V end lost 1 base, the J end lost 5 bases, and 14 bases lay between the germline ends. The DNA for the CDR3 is TGCAGTGCTAGAGGGAAGTCGGGGGGGACTGAAGCTTTCTTT. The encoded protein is CSARGKSGGTEAFF.

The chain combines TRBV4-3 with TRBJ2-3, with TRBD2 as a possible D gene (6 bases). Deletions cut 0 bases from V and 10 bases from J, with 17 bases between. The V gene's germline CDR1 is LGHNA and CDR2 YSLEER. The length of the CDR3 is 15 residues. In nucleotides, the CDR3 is TGCGCCAGCAGCCAAGAGGCTCTACTAGCTTCTGCGCAGTATTTT. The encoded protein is CASSQEALLASAQYF.

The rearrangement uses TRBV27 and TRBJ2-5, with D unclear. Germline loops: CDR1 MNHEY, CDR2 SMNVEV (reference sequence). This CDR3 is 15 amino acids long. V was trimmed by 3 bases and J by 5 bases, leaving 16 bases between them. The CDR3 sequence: CASSFRKVGTETQYF. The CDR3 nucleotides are TGTGCCAGCAGTTTTAGGAAGGTCGGAACTGAGACCCAGTACTTC.